These 11 T cell receptor delta chains came from one sample sequenced in a study of human gamma delta and Vdelta1 T cells. TCRdb re-called the PCR reads using CATT. This sample has approximately 740 delta-chain clones, with 7% to 9% found just once. What was sequenced was differentiated CD27- Vdelta1 gamma-delta T cells from blood. Source of these receptors: a human donor in good health.

A note on this clone: A read error is the likely source, as a far larger clone sits one nucleotide away. Other nucleotide sequences in the sample specify the same CDR3. The rearrangement joins TRDV1 to TRDJ1; 7 nucleotides match TRDD2. This CDR3 has 23 residues. Germline CDR1 is TSWWSYY and CDR2 is QGS. V gave up 4 bases and J gave up 1 base; unmatched junction bases: 30. In nucleotides, the CDR3 is TGTGCTCTTGGGGTCTTCACCTTCCTTCCGCCATCTATTTACTTGGTGGTCACCGATAAACTCATCTTT. This sequence encodes CALGVFTFLPPSIYLVVTDKLIF.

This clone was found a few times. This DNA's translation differs at residue 3 from TCRdb's protein, which comes from a much larger clone; a read error is likely, and the protein shown is translated from the DNA. The V call is TRDV1, the J call TRDJ1; 11 nucleotides line up with TRDD3. Per the germline V gene, CDR1 is TSWWSYY and CDR2 is QGS. The CDR3 spans 23 residues. CDR3 sequence reads: CAVGDAGHPTVGGYAVVTDKLIF. As DNA, the CDR3 is TGTGCTGTTGGGGACGCGGGTCATCCTACCGTTGGGGGATACGCCGTTGTGACCGATAAACTCATCTTT.

Remarks on this clone: A far bigger clonotype differs at one base, so this is likely a read error. V and J are TRDV1 and TRDJ1; 7 positions match TRDD3. CDR1 is TSWWSYY, CDR2 QGS, per germline. The CDR3 sequence is 26 residues long. The V and J ends lost 4 bases and 0 bases, in that order; junction bases with no gene match: 38. CDR3 region: CALGVLSMPWGDDWRIRGWDTDKLIF. The CDR3 region has the DNA TGTGCTCTTGGGGTCTTAAGCATGCCGTGGGGGGATGACTGGCGGATACGGGGTTGGGACACCGATAAACTCATCTTT.

Note on this clone: The protein recorded in TCRdb matches a much larger clone and deviates from this DNA's translation at residue 13, suggesting a read error; the protein here is obtained by translating the DNA. This rearrangement joins TRDV1 to TRDJ1; D is possibly TRDD3 (5 bases). The CDR3 runs to 23 residues. The V gene's germline CDR1 is TSWWSYY and CDR2 QGS. Trimming stripped 3 bases from V and 0 bases from J, with 35 bases between. For the CDR3, the DNA is TGTGCTCTTGGGGACCCTCGGCAGCACAAGAAGCGACAGGGGGGTCAGTACACCGATAAACTCATCTTT. Its translation: CALGDPRQHKKRQGGQYTDKLIF.

Worth noting for this clone: The protein held in TCRdb is that of a much larger clone and does not match this DNA's translation at residue 11, likely because of a read error; the protein shown is translated from the DNA. The genes are TRDV1 and TRDJ1, with TRDD3 identical over 11 bases. Germline-derived CDR1 and CDR2 are TSWWSYY and QGS. The CDR3 covers 23 residues. The J segment lost 2 bases and the V segment lost 3 bases, leaving 26 bases of the junction unmatched. The CDR3 DNA is TGTGCTCTTGGGGACGCGGGTCATCCTACCCTTGGGGGATACGCCGTTGTGACCGATAAACTCATCTTT. Its translation: CALGDAGHPTLGGYAVVTDKLIF.

This clone was detected only a few times. A far larger clone is one base from this, pointing to a likely read error. The sample carries other DNA sequences with the same CDR3. The rearrangement joins TRDV1 to TRDJ1; the D gene is possibly TRDD3 (6 bases). Trimming removed 0 bases from V and 5 bases from J, with 37 bases in between. Germline CDR1 reads TSWWSYY; CDR2 reads QGS. The CDR3 extends over 23 amino acids. CDR3 coding DNA: TGTGCTCTTGGGGAACTTCCCAGAGGCTACCGGTTCTGGGGATCGTGGGGCACTGATAAACTCATCTTT. Its translation: CALGELPRGYRFWGSWGTDKLIF.

By share of the sample, this clone is large. This sample also contains other DNA sequences that code for the same CDR3. The chain couples TRDV1 to TRDJ1; 9 bases fit TRDD3. The germline CDR1 and CDR2 sequences are TSWWSYY and QGS. This CDR3 comprises 25 residues. The V gene end was trimmed by 3 bases and the J gene end by 0 bases; junction bases not matched to a gene: 32. The CDR3 region is CALGEAASFLAFLLGDLPNTDKLIF. For the CDR3, the DNA is TGTGCTCTTGGGGAGGCCGCATCCTTCCTCGCTTTTTTACTGGGGGACCTCCCCAACACCGATAAACTCATCTTT.

In this sample, this clone turned up a few times. TCRdb pairs this DNA with a much larger clone's protein that differs at residue 22, likely a read error; the protein shown was translated from the DNA. The rearrangement uses TRDV1 and TRDJ1; 7 bases align to TRDD3. CDR3 length: 25 amino acids. Germline CDR1 TSWWSYY, CDR2 QGS. Here the CDR3 reads CALGELVFVGAARTGVLYYTDNLIF. The CDR3 DNA reads as TGTGCTCTTGGGGAACTCGTCTTCGTCGGAGCGGCCCGTACTGGGGTATTGTACTACACCGATAACCTCATCTTT.

By sample share, this clone is medium-sized. One base separates it from a far larger clone, so it is likely a read error. The chain couples TRDV1 to TRDJ1; a possible D gene is TRDD2 (7 bases). CDR1 TSWWSYY and CDR2 QGS come from the germline V gene. Trimming stripped 4 bases from V and 1 base from J, with 37 bases between. The CDR3 loop spans 23 amino acids. The CDR3 here is CALGVFTFLLTSIYLGVTDKLIF. The CDR3 coding sequence is TGTGCTCTTGGGGTCTTTACCTTCCTTCTGACATCTATTTACTTGGGGGTCACCGATAAACTCATCTTT.

This clone is termed hyperexpanded. Other DNA sequences in the sample encode the same CDR3. V usage is TRDV1 and J usage is TRDJ1, with 8 bases matching TRDD3. Looked up from germline, CDR1 is TSWWSYY and CDR2 is QGS. The CDR3 runs 23 residues. The V gene end was trimmed by 3 bases and the J gene end by 0 bases; junction bases not matched to a gene: 27. CDR3 in amino acids: CALGDPRQHKKRLGGQYTDKLIF. Here the CDR3 DNA reads TGTGCTCTTGGGGACCCTCGGCAGCACAAGAAGCGACTGGGGGGTCAGTACACCGATAAACTCATCTTT.

This clone has more than one count but fewer than ten. A much larger clonotype is one base distant, so this may be a read error. This same CDR3 is encoded by further DNA sequences in the sample. The genes are TRDV1 and TRDJ1; 7 positions match TRDD3. Germline values: CDR1 TSWWSYY, CDR2 QGS. J was trimmed by 0 bases and V by 4 bases; bases with no gene match: 38. There are 26 residues in the CDR3. The CDR3 coding sequence is TGTGCTCTTGGGGTCTTCAGCATGCCGTGGGGGGATGACTGGTGGATACGGGGTTGGGACACCGATAAACTCATCTTT. Protein: CALGVFSMPWGDDWWIRGWDTDKLIF.